The 11 T cell receptor beta chains below were found in one sample sequenced in a study of blood T cells in healthy people across ages. A sample-barcoded 5' primer and a J-beta primer mix were used in a second PCR of roughly 6 to 11 cycles. TCRdb analysed the 5' RACE reads with MiXCR anew, one entry per CDR3 protein. Altogether around 1.7 million distinct CDR3 sequences are present, roughly 27% being singletons, with the ten largest covering about 8%. The sample consisted of blood. The receptors derive from a woman aged 25 to 45 in good health.

The chain employs TRBV5-1 and TRBJ1-4; D is ambiguous. This CDR3 is 15 amino acids long. V was pared by 0 bases and J by 4 bases, with 10 bases between. The germline CDR1 and CDR2 sequences are SGHRS and YFSETQ. CDR3 nucleotides: TGCGCCAGCAGCTTGGGCCACTCCATTAATGAAAAACTGTTTTTT. Translation: CASSLGHSINEKLFF.

The gene calls are TRBV24-1 and TRBJ2-1, with 9 bases aligning to TRBD2. CDR1 is KGHDR and CDR2 is SFDVKD in the germline V gene. This CDR3 has 14 amino acids. After removal of 2 bases from V and 10 bases from J, the junction contained 5 bases not matched to a gene. The CDR3 DNA reads as TGTGCCACCAGTGATTATAGCGGGAGCAACGAGCAGTTCTTC. Protein sequence: CATSDYSGSNEQFF.

A remark on this clonotype: A read error may produce the germline difference seen at one junction end. The V and J genes are TRBV7-7 and TRBJ2-1, with D maybe TRBD2 (5 bases). The length of the CDR3 is 12 residues. The germline V gene encodes CDR1 SSHAT and CDR2 FNYEAQ (reference sequence). CDR3 sequence: CACSSLANEQFF. The CDR3 DNA reads as TGTGCCTGCAGCTCCCTAGCCAATGAGCAGTTCTTC.

Turning to this clonotype: A much more abundant neighbour one base away suggests this may be a read error. The chain combines TRBV20-1 with TRBJ1-5, with D unclear. Germline V CDR1 and CDR2: DFQATT, SNEGSKA (reference sequence). This CDR3 contains 13 residues. The CDR3 is CIASLQPNQPQHF. In nucleotides, the CDR3 is TGCATTGCTAGTCTCCAGCCAAATCAGCCCCAGCATTTT.

As to this clonotype: At one boundary the junction diverges from the germline segment, which might be a read error. The V and J genes are TRBV7-2 and TRBJ2-7; D gene uncertain. This CDR3 contains 13 residues. The germline V gene has CDR1 SGHTA and CDR2 FQGNSA. CDR3 sequence (DNA): TGTGCCAGCACCTCCATGATCTCCTACGAGCGGTACTTC. Residues: CASTSMISYERYF.

This sequence joins TRBV5-6 and TRBJ2-7; D remains ambiguous. This CDR3 comprises 13 residues. Trimming left V 4 bases short and J 2 bases short, with 10 bases between. CDR1 is SGHDT, CDR2 YYEEEE, per germline. In DNA form, the CDR3 reads TGTGCCAGCAGCGATGACCGAGCCTACGAGCAGTACTTC. Translating gives CASSDDRAYEQYF.

The rearrangement links TRBV12-3 or TRBV12-4 to TRBJ1-4; 9 positions agree with TRBD1. The CDR3 is made up of 13 amino acids. The V and J ends lost 7 bases and 8 bases, in that order; junction bases with no gene match: 5. The chain's CDR3 is CASKGQGDEKLFF. The CDR3 DNA sequence: TGTGCCAGCAAGGGACAGGGAGACGAAAAACTGTTTTTT.

V is TRBV19 and J is TRBJ2-5; 9 bases fit TRBD2. Germline V gives CDR1 LNHDA, CDR2 SQIVND (reference sequence). V shed 7 bases, J shed 11 bases, and the junction held 14 bases outside the gene matches. The CDR3 loop spans 14 amino acids. The CDR3 here is CASTWASGDREQYF. The CDR3 region has the DNA TGTGCCAGTACCTGGGCTAGCGGGGATCGTGAGCAGTACTTC.

This clonotype was observed a few times. The V call is TRBV9, the J call TRBJ2-1, with 8 bases matching TRBD1. Germline V CDR1 and CDR2: SGDLS, YYNGEE. CDR3 length equals 14 residues. V shed 2 bases, J shed 12 bases, and the junction held 10 bases outside the gene matches. The CDR3 region has the DNA TGTGCCAGCAGCGTCGCAGGGACAGGCTCCCGGCAGTTCTTC. Residues: CASSVAGTGSRQFF.

The rearrangement links TRBV25-1 to TRBJ1-1; possible D gene TRBD1, 5 bases. Trimming left V 2 bases short and J 4 bases short, with 11 bases between. The CDR3 has 14 amino acids. In germline, CDR1 is MGHDK, CDR2 SYGVNS. The CDR3 coding sequence is TGTGCCAGCAGTGAAAGGGGAGGTTTCACTGAAGCTTTCTTT. This sequence encodes CASSERGGFTEAFF.

This chain uses TRBV29-1 with TRBJ1-1; weak D call: TRBD1 (5 bases). V was clipped by 4 bases and J by 4 bases, with 16 bases between them. Germline CDR1 SQVTM, CDR2 ANQGSEA. The length of the CDR3 is 14 residues. The CDR3 here is CSVVPAGDGTEAFF. The CDR3 DNA follows: TGCAGCGTTGTCCCCGCGGGGGACGGCACTGAAGCTTTCTTT.